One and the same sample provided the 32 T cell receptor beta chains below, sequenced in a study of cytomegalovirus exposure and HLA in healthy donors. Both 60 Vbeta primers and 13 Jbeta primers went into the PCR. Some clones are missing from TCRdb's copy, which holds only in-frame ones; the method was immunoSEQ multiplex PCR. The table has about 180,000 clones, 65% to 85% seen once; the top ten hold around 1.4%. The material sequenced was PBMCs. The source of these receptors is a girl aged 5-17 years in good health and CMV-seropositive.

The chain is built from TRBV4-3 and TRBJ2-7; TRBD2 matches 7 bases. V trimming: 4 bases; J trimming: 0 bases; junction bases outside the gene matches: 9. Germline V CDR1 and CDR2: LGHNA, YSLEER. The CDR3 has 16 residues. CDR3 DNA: TGCGCCAGCAGCCCTCCCTTAGCGGGTCGCTCCTACGAGCAGTACTTC. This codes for CASSPPLAGRSYEQYF.

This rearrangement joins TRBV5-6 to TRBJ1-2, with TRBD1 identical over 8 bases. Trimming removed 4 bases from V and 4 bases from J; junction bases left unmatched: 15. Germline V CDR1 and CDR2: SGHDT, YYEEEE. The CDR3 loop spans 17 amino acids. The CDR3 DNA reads TGTGCCAGCAGCCTAAACGGACAGGGCCCCTCCATCTATGGCTACACCTTC. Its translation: CASSLNGQGPSIYGYTF.

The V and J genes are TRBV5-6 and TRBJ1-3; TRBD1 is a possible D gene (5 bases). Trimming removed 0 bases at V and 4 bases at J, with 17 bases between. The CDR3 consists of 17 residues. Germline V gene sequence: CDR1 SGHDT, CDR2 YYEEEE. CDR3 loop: CASSLAPGHGEGNTIYF. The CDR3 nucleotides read TGTGCCAGCAGCTTGGCCCCCGGACACGGTGAGGGAAACACCATATATTTT.

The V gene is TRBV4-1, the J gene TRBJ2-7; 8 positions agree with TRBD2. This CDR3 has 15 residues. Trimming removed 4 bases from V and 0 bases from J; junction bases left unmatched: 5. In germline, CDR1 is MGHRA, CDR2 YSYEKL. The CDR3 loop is CASSRSGGSSYEQYF. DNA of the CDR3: TGCGCCAGCAGCCGGTCGGGGGGGAGCTCCTACGAGCAGTACTTC.

CDR3 nucleotides: TGTGCCAGCAGTTACTCGAGGAGCGTCGCGGAATATGGCTACACCTTC. Translating gives CASSYSRSVAEYGYTF. The rearrangement links TRBV6-5 to TRBJ1-2; D is unclear. The CDR3 is 16 amino acids. Germline lookup yields CDR1 MNHEY and CDR2 SVGAGI. V shed 0 bases and J shed 5 bases, with 16 bases lying between them.

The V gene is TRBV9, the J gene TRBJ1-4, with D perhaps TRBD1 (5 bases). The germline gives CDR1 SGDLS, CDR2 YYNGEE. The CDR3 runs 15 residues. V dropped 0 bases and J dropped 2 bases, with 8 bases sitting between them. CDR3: CASSVGGVTNEKLFF. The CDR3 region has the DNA TGTGCCAGCAGCGTAGGGGGGGTGACTAATGAAAAACTGTTTTTT.

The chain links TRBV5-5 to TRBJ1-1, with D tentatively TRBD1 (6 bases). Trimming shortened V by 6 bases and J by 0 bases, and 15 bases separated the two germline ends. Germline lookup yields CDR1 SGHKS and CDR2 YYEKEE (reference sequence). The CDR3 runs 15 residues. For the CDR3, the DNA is TGTGCCAGCAAGACAGGTCTACAGATGAACACTGAAGCTTTCTTT. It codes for CASKTGLQMNTEAFF. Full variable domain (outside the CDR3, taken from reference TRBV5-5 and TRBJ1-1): DAGVTQSPTHLIKTRGQQVTLRCSPISGHKSVSWYQQVLGQGPQFIFQYYEKEERGRGNFPDRFSARQFPNYSSELNVNALLLGDSALYLCASKTGLQMNTEAFFGQGTRLTVV.

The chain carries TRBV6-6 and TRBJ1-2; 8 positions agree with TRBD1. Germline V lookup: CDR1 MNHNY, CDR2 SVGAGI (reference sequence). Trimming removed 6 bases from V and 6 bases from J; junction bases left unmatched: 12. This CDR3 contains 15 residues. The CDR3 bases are TGTGCCAGCAGACCCCTGGACAGGGCCCTTCATGGCTACACCTTC. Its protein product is CASRPLDRALHGYTF.

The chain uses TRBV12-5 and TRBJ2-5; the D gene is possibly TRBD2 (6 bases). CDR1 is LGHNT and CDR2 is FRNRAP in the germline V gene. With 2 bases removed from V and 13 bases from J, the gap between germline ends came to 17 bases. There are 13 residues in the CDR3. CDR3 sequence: CASGLMDTRGWYF. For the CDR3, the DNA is TGTGCTAGTGGTTTGATGGACACGCGGGGTTGGTACTTC.

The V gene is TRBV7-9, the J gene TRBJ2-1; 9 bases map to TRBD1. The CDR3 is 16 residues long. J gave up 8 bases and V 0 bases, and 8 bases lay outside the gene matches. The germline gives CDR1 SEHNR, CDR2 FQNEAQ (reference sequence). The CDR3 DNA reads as TGTGCCAGCAGCTTAGCGACGACAGGGGGTCGCGATGAGCAGTTCTTC. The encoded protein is CASSLATTGGRDEQFF.

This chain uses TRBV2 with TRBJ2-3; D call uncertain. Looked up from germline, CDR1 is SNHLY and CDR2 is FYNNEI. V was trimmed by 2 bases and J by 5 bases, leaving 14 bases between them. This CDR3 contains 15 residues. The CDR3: CASSENGEVRDTQYF. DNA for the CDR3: TGTGCCAGCAGTGAAAACGGAGAGGTCAGAGATACGCAGTATTTT.

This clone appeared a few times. CDR3 DNA sequence: TGTGCCAGCAGCTTACAGGGGTATGCCTACGAGCAGTACTTC. Protein sequence: CASSLQGYAYEQYF. V gene TRBV11-2 combines with J gene TRBJ2-7, with D tentatively TRBD1 (6 bases). The V end lost 2 bases, the J end lost 2 bases, and 10 bases lay between the germline ends. The CDR3 is 14 residues long. Per the germline V gene, CDR1 is SGHAT and CDR2 is FQNNGV.

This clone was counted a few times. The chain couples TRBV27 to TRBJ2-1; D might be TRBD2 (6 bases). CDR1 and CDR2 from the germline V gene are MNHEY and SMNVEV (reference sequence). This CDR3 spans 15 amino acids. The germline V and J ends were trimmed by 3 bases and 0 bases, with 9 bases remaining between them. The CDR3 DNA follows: TGTGCCAGCAGTTTTGCGGGGAGCTCCTACAATGAGCAGTTCTTC. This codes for CASSFAGSSYNEQFF.

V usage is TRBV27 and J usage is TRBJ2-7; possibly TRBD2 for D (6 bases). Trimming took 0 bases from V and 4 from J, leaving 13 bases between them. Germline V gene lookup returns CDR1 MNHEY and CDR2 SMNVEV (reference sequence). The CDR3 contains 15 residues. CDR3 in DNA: TGTGCCAGCAGTTTATCGGAGGGGCAGATTTACGAGCAGTACTTC. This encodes CASSLSEGQIYEQYF.

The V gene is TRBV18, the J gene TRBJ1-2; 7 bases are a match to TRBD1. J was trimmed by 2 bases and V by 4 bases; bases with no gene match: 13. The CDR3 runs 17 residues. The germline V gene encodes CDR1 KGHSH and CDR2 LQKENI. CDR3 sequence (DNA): TGTGCCAGCTCACAAGGCCGACCGACAGGGATGAACTATGGCTACACCTTC. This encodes CASSQGRPTGMNYGYTF.

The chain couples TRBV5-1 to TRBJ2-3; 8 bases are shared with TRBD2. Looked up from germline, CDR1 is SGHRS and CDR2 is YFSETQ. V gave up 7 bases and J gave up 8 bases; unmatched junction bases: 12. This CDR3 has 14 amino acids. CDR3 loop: CASVSGTTGGTQYF. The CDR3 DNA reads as TGCGCCAGCGTTAGCGGGACCACGGGGGGTACGCAGTATTTT.

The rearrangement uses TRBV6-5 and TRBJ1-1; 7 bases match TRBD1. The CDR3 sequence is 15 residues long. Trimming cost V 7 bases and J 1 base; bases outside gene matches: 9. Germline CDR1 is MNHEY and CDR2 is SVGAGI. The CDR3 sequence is CASKFMGQPNTEAFF. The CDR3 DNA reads TGTGCCAGCAAATTTATGGGACAGCCGAACACTGAAGCTTTCTTT.

The CDR3 bases are TGTGCCAGCATGAAACAAGCGGGAGGCTCTCCAGATACGCAGTATTTT. Its translation is CASMKQAGGSPDTQYF. The chain is built from TRBV6-4 and TRBJ2-3; 9 positions agree with TRBD2. The trim removed 7 bases at V and 4 bases at J, leaving 12 bases unmatched. CDR3 size: 16 residues. Per the germline V gene, CDR1 is MRHNA and CDR2 is SNTAGT.

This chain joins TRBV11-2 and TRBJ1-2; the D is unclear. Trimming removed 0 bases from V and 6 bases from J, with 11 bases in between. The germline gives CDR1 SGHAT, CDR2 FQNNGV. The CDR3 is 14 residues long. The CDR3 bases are TGTGCCAGCAGCTTAGATTTTCGGGGTAATGGCTACACCTTC. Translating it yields CASSLDFRGNGYTF.

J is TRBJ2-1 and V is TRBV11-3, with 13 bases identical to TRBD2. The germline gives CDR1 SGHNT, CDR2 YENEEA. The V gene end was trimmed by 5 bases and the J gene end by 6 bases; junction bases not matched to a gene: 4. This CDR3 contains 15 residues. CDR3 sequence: CASSPTSGRSNEQFF. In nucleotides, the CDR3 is TGTGCCAGCAGCCCGACTAGCGGGAGGAGCAATGAGCAGTTCTTC.

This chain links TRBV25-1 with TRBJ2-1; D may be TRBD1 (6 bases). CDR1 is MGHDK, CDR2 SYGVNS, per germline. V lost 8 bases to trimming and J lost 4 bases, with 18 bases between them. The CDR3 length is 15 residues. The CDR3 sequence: CASELRRDKYNEQFF. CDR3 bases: TGTGCCAGCGAATTACGCCGGGACAAATACAATGAGCAGTTCTTC.

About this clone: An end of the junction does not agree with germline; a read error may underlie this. CDR3 protein: CASSLARYNEQFF. CDR3 nucleotides: TGTGCCAGCAGCCTAGCGCGCTACAATGAGCAGTTCTTC. This sequence joins TRBV7-2 and TRBJ2-1; tentative D call: TRBD2 (6 bases). CDR3 length equals 13 residues. The germline CDR1 and CDR2 sequences are SGHTA and FQGNSA. Complete variable domain (other parts from reference TRBV7-2 and TRBJ2-1): GAGVSQSPSNKVTEKGKDVELRCDPISGHTALYWYRQSLGQGLEFLIYFQGNSAPDKSGLPSDRFSAERTGGSVSTLTIQRTQQEDSAVYLCASSLARYNEQFFGPGTRLTVL.

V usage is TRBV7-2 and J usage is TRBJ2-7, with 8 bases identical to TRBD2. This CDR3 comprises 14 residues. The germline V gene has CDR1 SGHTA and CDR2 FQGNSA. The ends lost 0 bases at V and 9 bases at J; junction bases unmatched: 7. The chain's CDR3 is CASSLASGSDRQYF. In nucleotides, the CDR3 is TGTGCCAGCAGCTTAGCCAGCGGGAGCGACAGGCAGTACTTC.

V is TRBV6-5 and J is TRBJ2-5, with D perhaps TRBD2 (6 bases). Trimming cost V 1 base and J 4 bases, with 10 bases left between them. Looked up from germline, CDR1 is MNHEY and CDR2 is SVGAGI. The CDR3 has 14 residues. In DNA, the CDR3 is TGTGCCAGCAGTTACTTTGGAGGGCCAGAGACCCAGTACTTC. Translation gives CASSYFGGPETQYF.

The CDR3 region is CASSLGTGVYEQYF. DNA of the CDR3: TGCGCCAGCAGCTTGGGGACAGGCGTCTACGAGCAGTACTTC. The chain combines TRBV5-1 with TRBJ2-7, with 7 positions matching TRBD1. The CDR3 runs to 14 residues. Germline loops: CDR1 SGHRS, CDR2 YFSETQ. Trimming took 0 bases from V and 3 from J; bases not matched to a gene: 3.

CDR3 loop: CASSPSPSTDTQYF. CDR3 nucleotides: TGTGCCAGTAGTCCCTCCCCTAGCACAGATACGCAGTATTTT. The chain couples TRBV19 to TRBJ2-3; D is unresolved. CDR3 size: 14 residues. The germline V and J ends were trimmed by 5 bases and 0 bases, with 9 bases remaining between them. Germline V lookup: CDR1 LNHDA, CDR2 SQIVND (reference sequence).

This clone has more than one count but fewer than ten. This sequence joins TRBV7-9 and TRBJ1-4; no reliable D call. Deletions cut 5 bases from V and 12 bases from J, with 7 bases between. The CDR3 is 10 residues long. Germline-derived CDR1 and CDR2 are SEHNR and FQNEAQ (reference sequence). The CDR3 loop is CASSPRELFF. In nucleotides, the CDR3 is TGTGCCAGCAGCCCCCGGGAACTGTTTTTT.

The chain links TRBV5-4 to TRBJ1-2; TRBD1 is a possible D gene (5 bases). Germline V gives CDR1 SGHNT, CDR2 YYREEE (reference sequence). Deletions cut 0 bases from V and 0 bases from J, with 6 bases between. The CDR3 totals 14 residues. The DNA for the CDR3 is TGTGCCAGCAGCTTGGCAGGGCCTAACTATGGCTACACCTTC. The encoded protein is CASSLAGPNYGYTF.

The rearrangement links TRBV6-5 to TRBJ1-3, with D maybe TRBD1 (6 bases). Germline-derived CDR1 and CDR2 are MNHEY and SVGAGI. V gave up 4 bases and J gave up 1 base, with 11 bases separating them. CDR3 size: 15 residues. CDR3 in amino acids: CASSSRGASGNTIYF. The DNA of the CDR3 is TGTGCCAGCAGTTCTCGGGGGGCATCTGGAAACACCATATATTTT.

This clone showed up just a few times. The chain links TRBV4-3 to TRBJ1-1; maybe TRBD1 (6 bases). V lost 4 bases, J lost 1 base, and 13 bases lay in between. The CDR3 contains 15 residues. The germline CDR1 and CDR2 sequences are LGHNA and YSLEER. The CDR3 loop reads CASSLHREPNTEAFF. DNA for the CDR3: TGCGCCAGCAGCCTCCACAGGGAACCGAACACTGAAGCTTTCTTT.

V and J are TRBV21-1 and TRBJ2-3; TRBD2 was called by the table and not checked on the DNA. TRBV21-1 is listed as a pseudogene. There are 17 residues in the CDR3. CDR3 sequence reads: CASSKEDSVQSTDTQYF. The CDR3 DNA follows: TGTGCCAGCAGCAAAGAGGATAGCGTCCAAAGCACAGATACGCAGTATTTT.

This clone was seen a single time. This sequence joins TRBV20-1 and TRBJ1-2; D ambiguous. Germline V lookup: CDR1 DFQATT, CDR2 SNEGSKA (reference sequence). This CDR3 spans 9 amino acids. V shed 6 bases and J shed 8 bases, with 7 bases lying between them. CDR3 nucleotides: TGCAGTGCCCCCCCGGGCTACACCTTC. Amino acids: CSAPPGYTF.